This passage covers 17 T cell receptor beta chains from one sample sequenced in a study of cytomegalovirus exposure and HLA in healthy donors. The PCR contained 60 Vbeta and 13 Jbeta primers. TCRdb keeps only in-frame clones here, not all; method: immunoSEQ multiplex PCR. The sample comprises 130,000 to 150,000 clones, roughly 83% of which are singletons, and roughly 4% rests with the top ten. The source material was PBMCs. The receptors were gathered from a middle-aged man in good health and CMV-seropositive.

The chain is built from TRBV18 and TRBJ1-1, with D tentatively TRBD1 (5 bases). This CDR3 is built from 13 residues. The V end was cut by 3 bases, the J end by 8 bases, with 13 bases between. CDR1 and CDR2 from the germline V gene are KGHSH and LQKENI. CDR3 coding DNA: TGTGCCAGCTCACCTGGCGGGGGGAGAGAAGCTTTCTTT. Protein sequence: CASSPGGGREAFF.

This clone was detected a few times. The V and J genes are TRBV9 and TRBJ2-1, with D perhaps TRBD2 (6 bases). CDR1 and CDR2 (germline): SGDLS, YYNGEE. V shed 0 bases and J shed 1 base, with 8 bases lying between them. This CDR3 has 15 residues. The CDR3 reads CASSVARGSYNEQFF. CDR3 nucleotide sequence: TGTGCCAGCAGCGTAGCCCGGGGGTCCTACAATGAGCAGTTCTTC.

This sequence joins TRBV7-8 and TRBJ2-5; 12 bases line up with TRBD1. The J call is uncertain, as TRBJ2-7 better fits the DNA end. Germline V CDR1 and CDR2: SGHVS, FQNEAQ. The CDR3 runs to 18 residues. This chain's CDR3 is CASSLRSSAGTGGGEQYF. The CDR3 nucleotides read TGTGCCAGCAGCTTAAGATCCTCCGCCGGGACAGGGGGCGGCGAGCAGTACTTC.

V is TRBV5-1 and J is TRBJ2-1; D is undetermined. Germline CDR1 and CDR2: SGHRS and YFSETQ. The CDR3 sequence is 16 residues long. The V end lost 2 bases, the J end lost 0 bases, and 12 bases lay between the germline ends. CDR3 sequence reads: CASSFFSTSSYNEQFF. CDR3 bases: TGCGCCAGCAGCTTTTTTAGCACGAGCTCCTACAATGAGCAGTTCTTC.

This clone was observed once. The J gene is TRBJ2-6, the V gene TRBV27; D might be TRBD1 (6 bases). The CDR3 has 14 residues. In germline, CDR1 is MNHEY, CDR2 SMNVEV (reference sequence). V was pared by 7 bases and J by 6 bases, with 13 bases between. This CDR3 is CASKRGQQANVLTF. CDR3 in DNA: TGTGCCAGCAAAAGAGGACAGCAGGCCAACGTCCTGACTTTC.

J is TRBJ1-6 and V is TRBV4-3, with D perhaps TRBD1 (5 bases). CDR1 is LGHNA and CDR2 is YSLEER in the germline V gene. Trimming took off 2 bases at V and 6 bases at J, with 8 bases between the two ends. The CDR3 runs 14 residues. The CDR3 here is CASSQLRGNSPLHF. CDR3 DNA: TGCGCCAGCAGCCAATTAAGGGGTAATTCACCCCTCCACTTT.

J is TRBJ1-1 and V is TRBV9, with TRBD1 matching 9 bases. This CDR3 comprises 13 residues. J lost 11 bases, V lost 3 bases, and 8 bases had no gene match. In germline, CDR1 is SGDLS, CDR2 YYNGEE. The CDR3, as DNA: TGTGCCAGCAGCGCCTTAAGGACAGGGGTCGCTTTCTTT. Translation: CASSALRTGVAFF.

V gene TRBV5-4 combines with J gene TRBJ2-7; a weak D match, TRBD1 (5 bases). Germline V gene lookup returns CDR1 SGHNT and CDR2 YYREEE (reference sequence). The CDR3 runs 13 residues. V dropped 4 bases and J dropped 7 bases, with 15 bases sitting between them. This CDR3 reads CASSLDSIGEQYF. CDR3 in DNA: TGTGCCAGCAGCCTCGACAGTATTGGGGAGCAGTACTTC.

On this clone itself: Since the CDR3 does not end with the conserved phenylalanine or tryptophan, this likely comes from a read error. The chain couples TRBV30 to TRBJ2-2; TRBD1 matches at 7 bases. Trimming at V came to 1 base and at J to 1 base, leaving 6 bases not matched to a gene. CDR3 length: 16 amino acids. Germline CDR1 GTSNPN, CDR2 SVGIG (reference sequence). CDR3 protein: CAWSGPGQMNTGELFL. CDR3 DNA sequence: TGTGCCTGGAGTGGACCGGGACAGATGAACACCGGGGAGCTGTTTCTT.

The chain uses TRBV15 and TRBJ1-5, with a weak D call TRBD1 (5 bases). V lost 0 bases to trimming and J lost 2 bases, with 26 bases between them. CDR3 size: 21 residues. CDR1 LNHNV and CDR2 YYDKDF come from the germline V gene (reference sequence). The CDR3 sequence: CATSRDLQDIWNIWGNQPQHF. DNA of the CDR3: TGTGCCACCAGCAGAGACCTCCAGGACATCTGGAACATTTGGGGCAATCAGCCCCAGCATTTT.

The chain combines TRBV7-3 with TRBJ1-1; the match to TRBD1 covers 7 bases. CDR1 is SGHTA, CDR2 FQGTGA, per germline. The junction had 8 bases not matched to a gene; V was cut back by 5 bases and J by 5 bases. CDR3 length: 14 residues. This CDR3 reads CASSAGGQWTEAFF. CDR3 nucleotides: TGTGCCAGCAGCGCAGGGGGACAGTGGACTGAAGCTTTCTTT. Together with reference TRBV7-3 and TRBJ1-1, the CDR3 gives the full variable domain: GAGVSQTPSNKVTEKGKYVELRCDPISGHTALYWYRQSLGQGPEFLIYFQGTGAADDSGLPNDRFFAVRPEGSVSTLKIQRTERGDSAVYLCASSAGGQWTEAFFGQGTRLTVV.

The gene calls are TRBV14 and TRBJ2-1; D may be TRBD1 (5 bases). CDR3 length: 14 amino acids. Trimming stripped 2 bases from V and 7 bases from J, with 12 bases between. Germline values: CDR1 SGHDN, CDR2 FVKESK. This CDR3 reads CASSQQGLGNEQFF. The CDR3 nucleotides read TGTGCCAGCAGCCAACAGGGTTTGGGGAATGAGCAGTTCTTC. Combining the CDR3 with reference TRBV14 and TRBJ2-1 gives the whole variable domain EAGVTQFPSHSVIEKGQTVTLRCDPISGHDNLYWYRRVMGKEIKFLLHFVKESKQDESGMPNNRFLAERTGGTYSTLKVQPAELEDSGVYFCASSQQGLGNEQFFGPGTRLTVL.

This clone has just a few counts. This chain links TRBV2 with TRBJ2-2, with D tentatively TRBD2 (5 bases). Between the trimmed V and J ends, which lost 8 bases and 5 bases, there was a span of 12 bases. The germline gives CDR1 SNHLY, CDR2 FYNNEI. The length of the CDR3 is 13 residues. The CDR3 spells CASGGQTTGELFF. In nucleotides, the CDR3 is TGTGCCAGCGGCGGGCAGACGACCGGGGAGCTGTTTTTT.

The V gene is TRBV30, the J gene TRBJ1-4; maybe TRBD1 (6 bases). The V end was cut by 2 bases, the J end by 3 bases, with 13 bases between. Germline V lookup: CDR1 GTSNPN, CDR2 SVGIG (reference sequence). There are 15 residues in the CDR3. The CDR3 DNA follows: TGTGCCTGGAGTACCCCGAGGGGGTCTAATGAAAAACTGTTTTTT. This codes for CAWSTPRGSNEKLFF.

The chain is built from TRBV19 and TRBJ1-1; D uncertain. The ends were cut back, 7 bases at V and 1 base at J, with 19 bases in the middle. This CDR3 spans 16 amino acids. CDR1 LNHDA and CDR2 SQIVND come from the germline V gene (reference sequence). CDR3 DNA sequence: TGTGCCAGTACCAAAGCAGGATACACCCGGAACACTGAAGCTTTCTTT. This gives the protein CASTKAGYTRNTEAFF.

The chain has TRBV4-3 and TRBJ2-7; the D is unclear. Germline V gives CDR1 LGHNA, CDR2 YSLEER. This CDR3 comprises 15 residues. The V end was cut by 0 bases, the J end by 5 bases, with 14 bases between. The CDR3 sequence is CASSQDGQEKDEQYF. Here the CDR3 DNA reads TGCGCCAGCAGCCAAGATGGGCAGGAAAAGGACGAGCAGTACTTC.

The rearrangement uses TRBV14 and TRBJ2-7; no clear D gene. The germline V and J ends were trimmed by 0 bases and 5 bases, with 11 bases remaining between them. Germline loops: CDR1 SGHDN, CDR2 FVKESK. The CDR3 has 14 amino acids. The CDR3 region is CASSQDLGFHEQYF. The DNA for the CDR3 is TGTGCCAGCAGCCAAGATCTCGGGTTCCACGAGCAGTACTTC.